This T cell receptor beta chain was identified in a study of blood T cell repertoires in COVID-19. Study-wide background: T cells, B-cell-depleted T cells, or PBMCs supplied cDNA or gDNA.

Per the original data handling: Reference gene primer amplification gave nucleated cell count estimates. Only in-frame clones appear in the TCRdb table, and some are missing; sequencing was by immunoSEQ multiplex PCR. That table supplies the V and J calls and clone size; D and trimming were determined from the DNA. This sample yields around 95,000 clones, of which about 80% are seen a single time; over 10% belongs to the top ten. Germline loops: CDR1 MNHEY, CDR2 SVGEGT. Trimming cost V 5 bases and J 0 bases; bases outside gene matches: 10. This CDR3 has 18 amino acids. The chain recombines TRBV6-2 or TRBV6-3 with TRBJ2-1, with 10 bases that match TRBD2. Sequencing used peripheral blood. The receptor comes from a woman in her 70s with acute or convalescent COVID-19. CDR3 coding DNA: TGTGCCAGCAGTGTGAGGAGCGGGGGGGCTCCCTCCTACAATGAGCAGTTCTTC. This encodes CASSVRSGGAPSYNEQFF.